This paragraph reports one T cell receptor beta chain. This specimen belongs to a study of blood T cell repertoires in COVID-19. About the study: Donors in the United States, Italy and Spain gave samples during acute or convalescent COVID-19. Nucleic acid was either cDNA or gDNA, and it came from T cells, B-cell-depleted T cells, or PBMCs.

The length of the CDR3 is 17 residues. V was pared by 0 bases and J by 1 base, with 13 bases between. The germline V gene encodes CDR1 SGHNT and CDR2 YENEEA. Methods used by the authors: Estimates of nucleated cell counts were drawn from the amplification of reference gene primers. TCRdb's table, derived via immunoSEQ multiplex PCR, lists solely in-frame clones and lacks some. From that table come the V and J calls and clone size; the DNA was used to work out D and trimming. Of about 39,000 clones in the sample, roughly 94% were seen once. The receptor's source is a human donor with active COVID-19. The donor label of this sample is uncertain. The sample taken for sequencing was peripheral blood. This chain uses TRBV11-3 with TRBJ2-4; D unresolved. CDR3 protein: CASSLDLTRSAKNIQYF. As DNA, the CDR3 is TGTGCCAGCAGCTTAGATCTTACACGCTCGGCCAAAAACATTCAGTACTTC.